This T cell receptor (beta chain) was documented in a study of T cells after yellow fever vaccination. The CDR3 runs to 14 residues. CDR1 and CDR2 (germline): MNHEY, SMNVEV (reference sequence). V was cut by 3 bases and J by 1 base, with 8 bases left in between. Points from the study as a whole: Booster sampling recovered most clones from primary vaccination (approximately 96% CD4, around 90% CD8).

To note about this clonotype: Its target is not known.

In making TCR cDNA, 5'RACE template switching added a universal primer site and UMIs to it. TCRdb re-called the 5' RACE reads with MiXCR, one entry per CDR3 protein. The sample has 500,000 to 650,000 distinct CDR3 sequences, roughly 12% seen once; the top ten hold about 16%. The rearrangement joins TRBV27 to TRBJ2-3; no definite D call. The sequence was collected from a man aged 25-40 years who received the YFV17D yellow fever vaccine. This specimen was PBMCs, taken on the day of the yellow fever booster vaccination. The CDR3 DNA sequence: TGTGCCAGCAGTTTGCGTCAGCGCACAGATACGCAGTATTTT. It translates to CASSLRQRTDTQYF.